Reported below is one T cell receptor beta chain. Its antigen is not known. The V gene end was trimmed by 3 bases and the J gene end by 2 bases; junction bases not matched to a gene: 4. Germline V gene sequence: CDR1 SNHLY, CDR2 FYNNEI. The CDR3 has 15 residues. The use of a sample-barcoded 5' primer and a J-beta primer mix characterized a second PCR of roughly 7 to 12 cycles. The authors tagged each cDNA molecule using a template-switch adaptor with 12 random nucleotides. TCRdb used MiXCR to reprocess the 5' RACE reads, holding one entry per CDR3 protein. The sample has 700,000 to 900,000 distinct CDR3 sequences; about 53% are singletons. The data were taken from a study of blood T cells in healthy people across ages. Researchers collected approximately 9.9 milliliters of peripheral blood from every single donor. Study conclusions and caveats: TCR beta diversity correlated strongly with naive T cell percentage. Long-lived donors exceeded aged donors in naive CD4+ cells and diversity.

The chain is built from TRBV2 and TRBJ2-1; 7 nucleotides agree with TRBD1. Material: blood. This TCR was sampled from a man of 80 years or more in good health. The chain's CDR3 is CASSDSQGAYNEQFF. The CDR3 DNA reads TGTGCCAGCAGTGATAGCCAGGGGGCCTACAATGAGCAGTTCTTC.